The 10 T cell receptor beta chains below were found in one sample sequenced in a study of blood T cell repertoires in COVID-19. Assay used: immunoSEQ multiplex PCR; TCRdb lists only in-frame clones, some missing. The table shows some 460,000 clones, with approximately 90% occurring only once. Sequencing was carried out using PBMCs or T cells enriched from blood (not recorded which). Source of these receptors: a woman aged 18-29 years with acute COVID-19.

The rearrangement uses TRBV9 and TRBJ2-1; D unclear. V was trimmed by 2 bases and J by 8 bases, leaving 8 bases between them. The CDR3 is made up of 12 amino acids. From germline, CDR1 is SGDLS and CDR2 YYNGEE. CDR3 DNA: TGTGCCAGCAGCGTGGAGCACCATGAGCAGTTCTTC. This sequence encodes CASSVEHHEQFF.

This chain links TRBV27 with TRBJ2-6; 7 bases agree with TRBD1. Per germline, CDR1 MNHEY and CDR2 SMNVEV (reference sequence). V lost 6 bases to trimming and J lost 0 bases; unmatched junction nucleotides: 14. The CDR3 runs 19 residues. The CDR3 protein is CASRSKLTGLTSGANVLTF. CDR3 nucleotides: TGTGCCAGCAGATCCAAACTGACAGGGTTGACCTCTGGGGCCAACGTCCTGACTTTC.

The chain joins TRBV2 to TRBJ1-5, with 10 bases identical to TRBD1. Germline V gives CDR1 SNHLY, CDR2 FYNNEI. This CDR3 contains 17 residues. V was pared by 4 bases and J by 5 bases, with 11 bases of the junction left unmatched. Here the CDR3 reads CASSGGTGAPRDQPQHF. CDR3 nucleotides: TGTGCCAGCAGTGGAGGGACAGGGGCACCTAGAGATCAGCCCCAGCATTTT.

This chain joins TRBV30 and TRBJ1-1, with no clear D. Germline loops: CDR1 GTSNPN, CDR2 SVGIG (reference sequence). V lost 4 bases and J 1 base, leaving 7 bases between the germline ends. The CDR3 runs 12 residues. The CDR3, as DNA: TGTGCCTGGACAGGTGGGAACACTGAAGCTTTCTTT. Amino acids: CAWTGGNTEAFF.

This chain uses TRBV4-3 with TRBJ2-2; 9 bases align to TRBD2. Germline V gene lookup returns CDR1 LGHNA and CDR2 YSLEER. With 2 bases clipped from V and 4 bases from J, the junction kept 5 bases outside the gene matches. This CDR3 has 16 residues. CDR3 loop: CASSQSGTSLTGELFF. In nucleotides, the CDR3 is TGCGCCAGCAGCCAATCCGGGACTAGCCTCACCGGGGAGCTGTTTTTT.

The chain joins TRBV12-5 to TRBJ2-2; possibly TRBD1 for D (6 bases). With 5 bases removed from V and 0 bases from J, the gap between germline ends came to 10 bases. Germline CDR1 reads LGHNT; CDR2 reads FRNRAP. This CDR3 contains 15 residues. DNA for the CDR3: TGTGCTAGTGGTACGACAGGCTCGAACACCGGGGAGCTGTTTTTT. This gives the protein CASGTTGSNTGELFF.

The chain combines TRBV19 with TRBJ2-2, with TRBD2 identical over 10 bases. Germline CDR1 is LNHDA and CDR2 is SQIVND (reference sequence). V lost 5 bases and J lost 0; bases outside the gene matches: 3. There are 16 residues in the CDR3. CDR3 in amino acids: CASSSSGGPNTGELFF. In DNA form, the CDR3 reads TGTGCCAGTAGTTCTAGCGGGGGACCGAACACCGGGGAGCTGTTTTTT. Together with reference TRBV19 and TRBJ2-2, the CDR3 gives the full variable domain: DGGITQSPKYLFRKEGQNVTLSCEQNLNHDAMYWYRQDPGQGLRLIYYSQIVNDFQKGDIAEGYSVSREKKESFPLTVTSAQKNPTAFYLCASSSSGGPNTGELFFGEGSRLTVL.

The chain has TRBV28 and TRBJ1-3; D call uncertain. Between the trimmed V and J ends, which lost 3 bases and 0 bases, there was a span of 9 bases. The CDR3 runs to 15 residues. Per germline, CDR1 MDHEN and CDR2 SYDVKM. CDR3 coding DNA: TGTGCCAGCAGTTTCGACGGGTACTCTGGAAACACCATATATTTT. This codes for CASSFDGYSGNTIYF.

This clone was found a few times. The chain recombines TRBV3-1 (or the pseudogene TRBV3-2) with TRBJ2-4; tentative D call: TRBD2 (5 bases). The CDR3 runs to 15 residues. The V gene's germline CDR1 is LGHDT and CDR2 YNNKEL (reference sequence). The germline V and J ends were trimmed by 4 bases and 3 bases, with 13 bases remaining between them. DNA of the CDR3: TGTGCCAGCAGCCCCGGACCCGCGGGCAAAAACATTCAGTACTTC. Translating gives CASSPGPAGKNIQYF.

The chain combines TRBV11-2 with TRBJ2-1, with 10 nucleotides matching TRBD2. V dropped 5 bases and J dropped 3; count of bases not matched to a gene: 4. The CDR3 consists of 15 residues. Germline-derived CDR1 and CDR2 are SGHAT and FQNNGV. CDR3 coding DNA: TGTGCCAGCAGCCGCGGGACTAGCGTCTACAATGAGCAGTTCTTC. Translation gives CASSRGTSVYNEQFF.